The sequence of this T cell receptor beta chain was determined in a study of beta chain features in type 1 diabetes. This clone came up a few times. Its antigen is not identified. Reverse transcribing all isolated RNA meant expressed TCRB transcripts were sequenced. The protocol was immunoSEQ multiplex PCR, while the TCRdb copy is restricted to in-frame clones and leaves out a portion. The sample yields about 620,000 clones, 15% to 18% seen once. There was one heparinised blood draw per donor, averaging approximately 120 mL. Sorting with CD45RO/CCR7/CD25/CD127/CD95/CD27 yielded naive, central memory, regulatory and stem-like memory CD4+ cells. Study-wide results and caveats: Lower insertion and higher deletion counts appeared at VDJ junctions in type 1 diabetes patients. High-TCR-expressing cells could be over-represented by cDNA sequencing.

The receptor was isolated from a man aged 18 to 29 in good health. Sequences were obtained from naive CD4+ T cells from blood.

The CDR3 loop reads CASSLRGRYTDTQYF. Written as DNA, the CDR3 is TGTGCCAGCAGCTTGCGGGGGAGATACACAGATACGCAGTATTTT. The V and J genes are TRBV5-6 and TRBJ2-3; D is perhaps TRBD2 (6 bases). This CDR3 is 15 amino acids long. The ends were cut back, 1 base at V and 2 bases at J, with 11 bases in the middle. Germline V lookup: CDR1 SGHDT, CDR2 YYEEEE.